One and the same sample provided the 18 T cell receptor beta chains below, sequenced in a study of CD8 T cells in Susac syndrome. After extraction with the RNeasy kit, 0.5 to 1 ug of the RNA was reverse transcribed using random hexamers. One entry per CDR3 protein, called by TCRdb with MiXCR from the immunoSEQ multiplex PCR reads. The table has a few hundred thousand distinct CDR3 sequences, around 83% seen once. The source material was CD8+ T cells from PBMCs. The receptors here all came from a human donor with multiple sclerosis.

This sequence joins TRBV7-6 and TRBJ2-5; 7 positions match TRBD1. The V gene's germline CDR1 is SGHVS and CDR2 FNYEAQ. The junction had 14 bases not matched to a gene; V was cut back by 5 bases and J by 2 bases. This CDR3 spans 17 amino acids. The CDR3 DNA reads TGTGCCAGCAGCCCTCATCGGGACAGCAGGAGGCAAGAGACCCAGTACTTC. It yields the protein CASSPHRDSRRQETQYF. The full variable domain, completed using reference TRBV7-6 and TRBJ2-5, is GAGVSQSPRYKVTKRGQDVALRCDPISGHVSLYWYRQALGQGPEFLTYFNYEAQQDKSGLPNDRFSAERPEGSISTLTIQRTEQRDSAMYRCASSPHRDSRRQETQYFGPGTRLLVL.

The chain combines TRBV20-1 with TRBJ1-1; 9 bases map to TRBD1. CDR1 is DFQATT, CDR2 SNEGSKA, per germline (reference sequence). The CDR3 extends over 13 amino acids. V lost 1 base, J lost 5 bases, and 2 bases stayed unmatched. CDR3 bases: TGCAGTGCTAGAGGACAGGGGGATACTGAAGCTTTCTTT. Translation gives CSARGQGDTEAFF.

The chain links TRBV21-1 to TRBJ2-6; TRBD1, as called in the table, went unchecked against the DNA. TRBV21-1 is flagged as a pseudogene. This CDR3 has 13 residues. As DNA, the CDR3 is TGTGCCAGCAGCCTCCGGACAGGGGTTATCCTGACTTTC. It specifies CASSLRTGVILTF.

This chain connects TRBV27 to TRBJ1-4, with D uncertain. The germline V gene has CDR1 MNHEY and CDR2 SMNVEV (reference sequence). This CDR3 has 15 residues. The germline V and J ends were trimmed by 3 bases and 0 bases, with 8 bases remaining between them. CDR3 nucleotides: TGTGCCAGCAGTTTTTCTGGCCCAACTAATGAAAAACTGTTTTTT. Its protein is CASSFSGPTNEKLFF.

A single count supports this clonotype. The chain has TRBV3-1 and TRBJ1-1; D gene unclear. Germline CDR1 reads LGHDT; CDR2 reads YNNKEL (reference sequence). V lost 2 bases, J lost 4 bases, and 14 bases lay in between. The CDR3 loop spans 15 amino acids. The CDR3 here is CASSQFAGLGTEAFF. In nucleotides, the CDR3 is TGTGCCAGCAGCCAATTTGCCGGCCTGGGCACTGAAGCTTTCTTT.

This rearrangement joins TRBV5-6 to TRBJ2-2, with D possibly TRBD1 on 6 matching bases. Germline lookup yields CDR1 SGHDT and CDR2 YYEEEE. CDR3 length equals 16 residues. Trimming took 4 bases from V and 0 from J, leaving 13 bases between them. The CDR3 spells CASSPRKGANTGELFF. CDR3 sequence (DNA): TGTGCCAGCAGCCCTAGAAAGGGGGCGAACACCGGGGAGCTGTTTTTT.

The rearrangement joins TRBV27 to TRBJ2-3, with D perhaps TRBD1 or TRBD2 (5 bases each). The CDR3 is 15 amino acids. Per germline, CDR1 MNHEY and CDR2 SMNVEV (reference sequence). V lost 3 bases, J lost 3 bases, and 13 bases lay in between. CDR3 region: CASSLWQGVTDTQYF. The CDR3 DNA sequence: TGTGCCAGCAGTTTGTGGCAGGGAGTGACAGATACGCAGTATTTT.

The J gene is TRBJ1-2, the V gene TRBV29-1, with D hard to call. Germline V gene sequence: CDR1 SQVTM, CDR2 ANQGSEA. V dropped 4 bases and J dropped 2 bases, with 8 bases sitting between them. The CDR3 is made up of 12 amino acids. The CDR3 DNA reads as TGCAGCGTTGGCCCGGGAAACTATGGCTACACCTTC. It yields the protein CSVGPGNYGYTF. The whole variable domain, remainder taken from reference TRBV29-1 and TRBJ1-2, is SAVISQKPSRDICQRGTSLTIQCQVDSQVTMMFWYRQQPGQSLTLIATANQGSEATYESGFVIDKFPISRPNLTFSTLTVSNMSPEDSSIYLCSVGPGNYGYTFGSGTRLTVV.

The chain employs TRBV20-1 and TRBJ2-7; 11 positions match TRBD2. Germline V gene lookup returns CDR1 DFQATT and CDR2 SNEGSKA (reference sequence). There are 15 residues in the CDR3. V lost 0 bases, J lost 3 bases, and 4 bases stayed unmatched. CDR3 region: CSARDGTSGFYEQYF. The DNA of the CDR3 is TGCAGTGCTAGAGATGGGACTAGCGGATTCTACGAGCAGTACTTC.

The CDR3 bases are TGTGCCAGCCTTGGGACTAGCGGGAAAAATGAGCAGTTCTTC. Its protein is CASLGTSGKNEQFF. V usage is TRBV2 and J usage is TRBJ2-1, with 13 bases that match TRBD2. This CDR3 is built from 14 residues. V trimming: 8 bases; J trimming: 7 bases; junction bases outside the gene matches: 5. The germline gives CDR1 SNHLY, CDR2 FYNNEI.

The chain links TRBV3-1 to TRBJ1-2; the D gene is possibly TRBD1 (5 bases). This CDR3 is 14 amino acids long. V lost 0 bases and J lost 8, with 13 bases in between. Germline loops: CDR1 LGHDT, CDR2 YNNKEL (reference sequence). The DNA of the CDR3 is TGTGCCAGCAGCCAAGATCGAGGGGCGCTGGGCTACACCTTC. This translates into CASSQDRGALGYTF.

This chain links TRBV12-3 or TRBV12-4 with TRBJ2-7; D remains ambiguous. V was pared by 1 base and J by 7 bases, with 8 bases between. The CDR3 runs 12 residues. The CDR3 DNA is TGTGCCAGCAGTTTAGGGGTGAGGGAGCAGTACTTC. It encodes CASSLGVREQYF.

The V gene is TRBV27, the J gene TRBJ2-7, with D unclear. The CDR3 has 14 amino acids. The germline V gene encodes CDR1 MNHEY and CDR2 SMNVEV (reference sequence). Trimming pared 6 bases from V and 0 bases from J, leaving 12 bases between. The CDR3 loop reads CASSSTGNSYEQYF. The CDR3 DNA reads as TGTGCCAGCAGCTCCACCGGCAACTCCTACGAGCAGTACTTC.

This chain links TRBV3-1 with TRBJ2-2; D is possibly TRBD2 (6 bases). The V and J ends lost 2 bases and 4 bases respectively, with 11 bases between them. The CDR3 consists of 15 residues. Germline V CDR1 and CDR2: LGHDT, YNNKEL (reference sequence). The CDR3 reads CASSQRETSTGELFF. The CDR3 DNA reads TGTGCCAGCAGCCAACGGGAGACGAGCACCGGGGAGCTGTTTTTT.

V is TRBV5-1 and J is TRBJ1-5; a weak D match, TRBD1 (5 bases). V was clipped by 3 bases and J by 2 bases, with 12 bases between them. CDR1 SGHRS and CDR2 YFSETQ come from the germline V gene. The CDR3 extends over 15 amino acids. CDR3 amino acids: CASSWGLGRNQPQHF. Here the CDR3 DNA reads TGCGCCAGCAGCTGGGGCCTTGGGCGCAATCAGCCCCAGCATTTT.

J is TRBJ2-6 and V is TRBV5-1; D call uncertain. The germline V gene has CDR1 SGHRS and CDR2 YFSETQ. V lost 1 base, J lost 0 bases, and 11 bases lay in between. This CDR3 is 17 amino acids long. DNA for the CDR3: TGCGCCAGCAGCTTGTATGGGGTCGCCTCTGGGGCCAACGTCCTGACTTTC. Protein sequence: CASSLYGVASGANVLTF.

The chain recombines TRBV27 with TRBJ2-5; D may be TRBD1 (6 bases). The V end lost 2 bases, the J end lost 4 bases, and 14 bases lay between the germline ends. Per germline, CDR1 MNHEY and CDR2 SMNVEV (reference sequence). The CDR3 length is 15 residues. For the CDR3, the DNA is TGTGCCAGCAGTTTAATTGGGGGCTCCCGAGAGACCCAGTACTTC. Translated, it gives CASSLIGGSRETQYF.

The chain has TRBV7-9 and TRBJ2-2; maybe TRBD2 (6 bases). Germline assignment: CDR1 SEHNR and CDR2 FQNEAQ (reference sequence). V shed 3 bases and J shed 3 bases, with 11 bases lying between them. The CDR3 runs to 15 residues. The DNA for the CDR3 is TGTGCCAGCAGCTTGAGCAGGGAGGACACCGGGGAGCTGTTTTTT. Protein product: CASSLSREDTGELFF.